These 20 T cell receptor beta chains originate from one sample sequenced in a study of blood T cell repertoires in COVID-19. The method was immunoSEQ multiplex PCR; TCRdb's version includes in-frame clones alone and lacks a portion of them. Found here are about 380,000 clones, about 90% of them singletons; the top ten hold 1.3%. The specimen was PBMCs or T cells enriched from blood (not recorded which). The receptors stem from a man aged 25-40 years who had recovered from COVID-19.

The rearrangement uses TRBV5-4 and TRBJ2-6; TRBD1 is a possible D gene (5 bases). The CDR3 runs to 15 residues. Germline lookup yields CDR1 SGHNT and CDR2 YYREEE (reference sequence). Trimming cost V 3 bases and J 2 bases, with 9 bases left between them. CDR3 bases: TGTGCCAGCAGCTCGCAGGGTGCTGGGGCCAACGTCCTGACTTTC. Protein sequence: CASSSQGAGANVLTF.

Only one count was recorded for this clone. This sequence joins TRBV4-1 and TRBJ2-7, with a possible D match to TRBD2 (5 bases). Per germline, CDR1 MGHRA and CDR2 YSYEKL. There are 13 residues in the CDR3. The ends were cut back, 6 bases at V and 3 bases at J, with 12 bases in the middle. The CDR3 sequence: CASSPGLYYEQYF. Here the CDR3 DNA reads TGCGCCAGCAGTCCCGGACTTTACTACGAGCAGTACTTC.

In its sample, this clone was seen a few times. The CDR3 sequence: CASSAQENTEAFF. In DNA, the CDR3 is TGTGCCAGCAGCGCACAGGAGAACACTGAAGCTTTCTTT. J is TRBJ1-1 and V is TRBV6-2 or TRBV6-3; maybe TRBD1 (5 bases). From germline, CDR1 is MNHEY and CDR2 SVGEGT. With 6 bases removed from V and 1 base from J, the gap between germline ends came to 9 bases. There are 13 residues in the CDR3.

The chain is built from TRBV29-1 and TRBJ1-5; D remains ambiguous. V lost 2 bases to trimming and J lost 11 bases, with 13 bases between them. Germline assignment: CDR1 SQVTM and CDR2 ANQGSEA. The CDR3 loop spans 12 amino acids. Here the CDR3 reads CSVELNGWAQHF. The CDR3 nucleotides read TGCAGCGTTGAATTGAACGGGTGGGCCCAGCATTTT.

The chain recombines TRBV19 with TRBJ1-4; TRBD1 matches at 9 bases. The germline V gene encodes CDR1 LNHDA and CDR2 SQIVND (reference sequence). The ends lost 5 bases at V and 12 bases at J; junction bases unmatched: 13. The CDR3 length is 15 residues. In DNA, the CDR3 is TGTGCCAGTAGTCCATTCCCGGGACAGGGTTTACAACTGTTTTTT. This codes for CASSPFPGQGLQLFF. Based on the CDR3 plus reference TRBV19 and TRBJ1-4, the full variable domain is DGGITQSPKYLFRKEGQNVTLSCEQNLNHDAMYWYRQDPGQGLRLIYYSQIVNDFQKGDIAEGYSVSREKKESFPLTVTSAQKNPTAFYLCASSPFPGQGLQLFFGSGTQLSVL.

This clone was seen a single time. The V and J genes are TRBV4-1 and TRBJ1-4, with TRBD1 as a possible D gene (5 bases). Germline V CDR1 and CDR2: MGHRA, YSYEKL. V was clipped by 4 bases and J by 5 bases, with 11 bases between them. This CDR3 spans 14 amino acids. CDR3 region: CASSPGGGNEKLFF. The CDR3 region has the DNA TGCGCCAGCAGCCCCGGGGGAGGGAATGAAAAACTGTTTTTT.

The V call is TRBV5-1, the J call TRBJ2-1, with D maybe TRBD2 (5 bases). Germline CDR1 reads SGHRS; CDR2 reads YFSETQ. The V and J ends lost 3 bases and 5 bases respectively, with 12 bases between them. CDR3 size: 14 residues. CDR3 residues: CASSYHTADNEQFF. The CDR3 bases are TGCGCCAGCAGCTACCACACAGCGGACAATGAGCAGTTCTTC.

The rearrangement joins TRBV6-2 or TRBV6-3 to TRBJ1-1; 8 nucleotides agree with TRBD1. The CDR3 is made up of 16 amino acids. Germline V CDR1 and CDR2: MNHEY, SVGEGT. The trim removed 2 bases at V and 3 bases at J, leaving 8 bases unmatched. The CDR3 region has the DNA TGTGCCAGCAGTTACGTGTCAGGGGGCGCGGACACTGAAGCTTTCTTT. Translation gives CASSYVSGGADTEAFF.

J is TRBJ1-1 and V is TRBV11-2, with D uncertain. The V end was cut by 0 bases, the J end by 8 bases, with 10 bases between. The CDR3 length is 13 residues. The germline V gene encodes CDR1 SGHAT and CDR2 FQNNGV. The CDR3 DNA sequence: TGTGCCAGCAGCTTAGAATCAGGAGGGGAAGCTTTCTTT. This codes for CASSLESGGEAFF.

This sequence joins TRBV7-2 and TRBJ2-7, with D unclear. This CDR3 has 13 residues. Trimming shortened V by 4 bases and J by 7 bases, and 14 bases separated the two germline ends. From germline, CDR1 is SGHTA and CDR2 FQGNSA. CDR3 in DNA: TGTGCCAGCAGCTCATATCAGACGGGTGAGCAGTACTTC. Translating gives CASSSYQTGEQYF.

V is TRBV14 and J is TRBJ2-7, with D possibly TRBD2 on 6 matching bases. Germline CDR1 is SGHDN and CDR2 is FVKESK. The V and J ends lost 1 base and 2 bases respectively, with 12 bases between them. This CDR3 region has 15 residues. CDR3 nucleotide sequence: TGTGCCAGCAGCCAAGGAGGGAGGCTCGCCTACGAGCAGTACTTC. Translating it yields CASSQGGRLAYEQYF.

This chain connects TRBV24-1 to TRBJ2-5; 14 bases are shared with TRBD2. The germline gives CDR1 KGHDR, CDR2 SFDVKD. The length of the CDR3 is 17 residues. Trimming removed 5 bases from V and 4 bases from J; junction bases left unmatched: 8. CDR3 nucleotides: TGTGCCACCAGTGGTGGACCTGGGACTAGCGGGGGAGAGACCCAGTACTTC. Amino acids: CATSGGPGTSGGETQYF.

The CDR3 spells CASSPRTGGGQPQHF. CDR3 coding DNA: TGTGCCAGCAGCCCGCGGACAGGGGGTGGTCAGCCCCAGCATTTT. The chain links TRBV7-2 to TRBJ1-5; 10 positions match TRBD1. Germline CDR1 is SGHTA and CDR2 is FQGNSA. The V segment lost 5 bases and the J segment 6 bases; nucleotides outside the gene matches: 7. CDR3 size: 15 residues.

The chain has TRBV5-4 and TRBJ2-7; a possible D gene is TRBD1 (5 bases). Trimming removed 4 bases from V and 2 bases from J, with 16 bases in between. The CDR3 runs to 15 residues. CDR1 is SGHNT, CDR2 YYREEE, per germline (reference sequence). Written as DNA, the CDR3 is TGTGCCAGCAGCCCTGGTGGGTTAGGGGCCTACGAGCAGTACTTC. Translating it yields CASSPGGLGAYEQYF.

CDR3 in amino acids: CASSQSSNAHEKLFF. The DNA for the CDR3 is TGTGCCAGCAGCCAATCGTCCAACGCACACGAAAAACTGTTTTTT. The chain uses TRBV3-1 (or the pseudogene TRBV3-2) and TRBJ1-4; D unresolved. Trimming shortened V by 2 bases and J by 8 bases, and 15 bases separated the two germline ends. The length of the CDR3 is 15 residues. The V gene's germline CDR1 is LGHDT and CDR2 YNNKEL (reference sequence).

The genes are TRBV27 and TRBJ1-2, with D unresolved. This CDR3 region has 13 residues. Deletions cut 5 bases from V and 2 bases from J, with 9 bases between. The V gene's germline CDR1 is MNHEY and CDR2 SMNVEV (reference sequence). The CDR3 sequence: CASSQASNYGYTF. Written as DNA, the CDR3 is TGTGCCAGCAGTCAGGCGTCGAACTATGGCTACACCTTC.

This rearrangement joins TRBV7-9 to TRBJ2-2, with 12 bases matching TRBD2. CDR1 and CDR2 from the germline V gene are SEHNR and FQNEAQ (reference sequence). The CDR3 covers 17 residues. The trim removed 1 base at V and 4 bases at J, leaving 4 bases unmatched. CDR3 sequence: CASSLGLLAGGTGELFF. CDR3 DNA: TGTGCCAGCAGCTTAGGCTTACTAGCGGGAGGCACCGGGGAGCTGTTTTTT.

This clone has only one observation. This chain's CDR3 is CASSPGTSGTGELFF. The CDR3, as DNA: TGTGCCAGCAGTCCGGGGACTAGCGGCACCGGGGAGCTGTTTTTT. The chain is built from TRBV6-5 and TRBJ2-2; 11 bases are shared with TRBD2. Germline CDR1 is MNHEY and CDR2 is SVGAGI. With 5 bases clipped from V and 4 bases from J, the junction kept 3 bases outside the gene matches. There are 15 residues in the CDR3.

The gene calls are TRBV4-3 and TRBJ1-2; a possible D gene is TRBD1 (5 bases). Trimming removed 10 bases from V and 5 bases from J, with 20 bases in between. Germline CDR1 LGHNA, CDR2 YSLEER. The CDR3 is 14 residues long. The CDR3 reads CATSPSGIGYGYTF. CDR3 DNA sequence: TGCGCCACCTCCCCCTCAGGGATTGGGTATGGCTACACCTTC.

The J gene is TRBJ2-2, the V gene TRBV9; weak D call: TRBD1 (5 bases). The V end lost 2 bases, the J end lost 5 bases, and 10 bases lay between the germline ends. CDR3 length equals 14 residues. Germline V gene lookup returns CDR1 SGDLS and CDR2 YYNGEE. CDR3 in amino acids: CASSVGRVTGELFF. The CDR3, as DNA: TGTGCCAGCAGCGTCGGCAGGGTTACCGGGGAGCTGTTTTTT.